Following are 25 T cell receptor delta chains from one sample sequenced in a study of Vδ1+ human thymocytes. Sequences come from RNA converted to cDNA by reverse transcription. CDR3 amplicons came from multiplex PCR with pooled V-gene forward and constant-region reverse primers. TCRdb called clones anew from the multiplex PCR reads with CATT. The sample has 50,000 to 75,000 delta-chain clones, roughly 15% seen once. Findings and limits, study-wide: Thymic TRG and TRD repertoires appeared highly polyclonal, with Gaussian CDR3 length distributions.

Antigen specificity for these receptors is unknown. Specimen: Vdelta1+ gamma-delta thymocytes from the thymus. Subset described: FACS-sorted CD3+ TCRalphabeta- TCRVdelta1+ TCRVdelta2- thymocytes. The receptor set was obtained from a girl in the first two years of life who had congenital heart surgery.

The chain links TRDV1 to TRDJ1; 12 positions match TRDD3. The CDR3 has 17 residues. Losses at the gene ends were 3 bases for V and 7 bases for J; bases not matched to a gene: 12. Germline V gene sequence: CDR1 TSWWSYY, CDR2 QGS. The CDR3 DNA is TGTGCTCTTGGGGATATTCCTACTGGGGGATACCGCCGTAAACTCATCTTT. Its translation is CALGDIPTGGYRRKLIF.

This clone has just a few counts. The rearrangement uses TRDV2 and TRDJ1; perhaps TRDD3 as D (5 bases). Trimming pared 0 bases from V and 0 bases from J, leaving 19 bases between. From germline, CDR1 is GEAIGNYY and CDR2 EKD. The CDR3 loop spans 18 amino acids. For the CDR3, the DNA is TGTGCCTGTGACACCTTGACTAGGGGGGTACGCGACACCGATAAACTCATCTTT. Translating it yields CACDTLTRGVRDTDKLIF.

The table lists this clone with a few counts. The chain is built from TRDV1 and TRDJ1; a possible D gene is TRDD3 (5 bases). The ends were cut back, 5 bases at V and 10 bases at J, with 35 bases in the middle. The CDR3 length is 19 residues. CDR1 and CDR2 (germline): TSWWSYY, QGS. The CDR3 protein is CALGSPMHVLVGVRRGLIF. The CDR3 region has the DNA TGTGCTCTTGGGAGCCCAATGCATGTTTTGGTTGGGGTCCGCCGTGGACTCATCTTT.

This clone was detected many times. The chain joins TRDV2 to TRDJ1, with D tentatively TRDD1 or TRDD3 (5 bases each). This CDR3 region has 12 residues. V gave up 5 bases and J gave up 3 bases, with 9 bases separating them. CDR1 GEAIGNYY and CDR2 EKD come from the germline V gene. The CDR3 is CACGIVADKLIF. The CDR3 DNA follows: TGTGCCTGTGGGATAGTCGCCGATAAACTCATCTTT.

This chain uses TRDV1 with TRDJ1; 7 positions match TRDD3. Germline V gene data show CDR1 as TSWWSYY and CDR2 as QGS. CDR3 length equals 19 residues. The trim removed 5 bases at V and 0 bases at J, leaving 18 bases unmatched. CDR3 sequence (DNA): TGTGCTCTTGGGCCCCCTACGTCCCGGGGGATTAGTAACACCGATAAACTCATCTTT. This encodes CALGPPTSRGISNTDKLIF.

This sequence joins TRDV1 and TRDJ1; D not resolved. Trimming pared 8 bases from V and 0 bases from J, leaving 7 bases between. The CDR3 is made up of 12 amino acids. Germline lookup yields CDR1 TSWWSYY and CDR2 QGS. CDR3 bases: TGTGCTCTTTTGGGAAACACCGATAAACTCATCTTT. Its translation: CALLGNTDKLIF.

Worth noting for this clone: A much larger clonotype is one base distant, so this may be a read error. Additional DNA sequences in this sample encode the identical CDR3. This chain links TRAV29/DV5 with TRDJ1, with D perhaps TRDD3 (6 bases). This CDR3 has 18 residues. Germline CDR1 reads NSMFDY; CDR2 reads ISSIKDK. CDR3 protein: CAASAYVGVTQYTDKLIF. The DNA of the CDR3 is TGTGCCGCAAGCGCTTACGTGGGGGTCACCCAGTACACCGATAAACTCATCTTT. The complete variable domain, with remaining parts taken from reference TRAV29/DV5 and TRDJ1, reads DQQVKQNSPSLSVQEGRISILNCDYTNSMFDYFLWYKKYPAEGPTFLISISSIKDKNEDGRFTVFLNKSAKHLSLHIVPSQPGDSAVYFCAASAYVGVTQYTDKLIFGKGTRVTVEP.

This chain uses TRDV1 with TRDJ1; tentatively, D is TRDD3 (5 bases). The CDR3 consists of 19 residues. Trimming removed 2 bases at V and 0 bases at J, with 22 bases between. Germline V gene sequence: CDR1 TSWWSYY, CDR2 QGS. The CDR3 here is CALGEDPDMRTLYTDKLIF. CDR3 in DNA: TGTGCTCTTGGGGAAGACCCGGATATGCGGACTCTGTACACCGATAAACTCATCTTT.

This clone was detected only a few times. The chain uses TRDV1 and TRDJ1, with TRDD3 matching over 9 bases. Germline V lookup: CDR1 TSWWSYY, CDR2 QGS. The CDR3 has 23 amino acids. Trimming took 2 bases from V and 2 from J; bases not matched to a gene: 27. The DNA of the CDR3 is TGTGCTCTTGGGGAATTAATAGATTCTCCTACGGGCTTACTGGGGGACCTAACCGATAAACTCATCTTT. This sequence encodes CALGELIDSPTGLLGDLTDKLIF.

The chain joins TRDV1 to TRDJ1; unclear D gene. The CDR3 covers 19 residues. Germline V gene sequence: CDR1 TSWWSYY, CDR2 QGS. Deletions cut 1 base from V and 0 bases from J, with 21 bases between. The chain's CDR3 is CALGEHPAKGGTYTDKLIF. The CDR3 nucleotides read TGTGCTCTTGGGGAACATCCCGCTAAGGGCGGCACGTACACCGATAAACTCATCTTT.

The chain recombines TRDV1 with TRDJ1, with a tentative D call TRDD3 (6 bases). Per germline, CDR1 TSWWSYY and CDR2 QGS. The CDR3 has 19 amino acids. Trimming cost V 5 bases and J 2 bases, with 27 bases left between them. The CDR3 region has the DNA TGTGCTCTTGGGAAAACAAGGGCCGGACTGGGAGGTTGGACCGATAAACTCATCTTT. This translates into CALGKTRAGLGGWTDKLIF.

This clone was detected a few times. This chain uses TRDV1 with TRDJ1; 7 bases align to TRDD3. The CDR3 has 20 residues. V lost 1 base, J lost 0 bases, and 17 bases stayed unmatched. Germline V gives CDR1 TSWWSYY, CDR2 QGS. The CDR3: CALGEPRSRSGGLYTDKLIF. The DNA for the CDR3 is TGTGCTCTTGGGGAACCGCGTTCACGATCTGGGGGTCTATACACCGATAAACTCATCTTT.

The sample holds a few counts of this clone. The genes are TRDV1 and TRDJ1; 10 positions match TRDD3. Germline V gene data show CDR1 as TSWWSYY and CDR2 as QGS. Trimming removed 0 bases from V and 0 bases from J; junction bases left unmatched: 22. The CDR3 has 23 residues. CDR3 sequence: CALGELAISSEDPTGGYTDKLIF. The CDR3 nucleotides read TGTGCTCTTGGGGAACTGGCTATTAGCTCCGAAGATCCCACTGGGGGATACACCGATAAACTCATCTTT.

The chain has TRDV1 and TRDJ1; D call uncertain. Germline V gives CDR1 TSWWSYY, CDR2 QGS. The CDR3 spans 12 residues. With 4 bases removed from V and 0 bases from J, the gap between germline ends came to 3 bases. The CDR3 DNA sequence: TGTGCTCTTGGGGGCCACACCGATAAACTCATCTTT. As protein: CALGGHTDKLIF.

This clone was observed a few times. At one end, the junction sequence differs from germline, possibly due to a read error. The rearrangement links TRDV1 to TRDJ1; 11 bases are a match to TRDD3. The CDR3 length is 19 residues. Looked up from germline, CDR1 is TSWWSYY and CDR2 is QGS. The CDR3 loop is CALGESSHVLGDRPDKLIF. The DNA for the CDR3 is TGCGCTCTTGGGGAATCCTCCCACGTACTGGGGGATAGACCCGATAAACTCATCTTT.

The rearrangement links TRDV1 to TRDJ1, with 7 bases aligning to TRDD3. The V gene end was trimmed by 0 bases and the J gene end by 0 bases; junction bases not matched to a gene: 19. Looked up from germline, CDR1 is TSWWSYY and CDR2 is QGS. The length of the CDR3 is 21 residues. CDR3 protein: CALGELVNHNGWGPYTDKLIF. CDR3 bases: TGTGCTCTTGGGGAACTAGTTAACCACAACGGCTGGGGGCCGTACACCGATAAACTCATCTTT.

The chain joins TRDV2 to TRDJ3; D is perhaps TRDD3 (6 bases). Germline V gene sequence: CDR1 GEAIGNYY, CDR2 EKD. This CDR3 is 20 amino acids long. V was cut by 0 bases and J by 1 base, with 18 bases left in between. The CDR3 spells CACDTPTGRYASWDTRQMFF. Here the CDR3 DNA reads TGTGCCTGTGACACCCCAACTGGGAGATACGCGTCCTGGGACACCCGACAGATGTTTTTC.

The V call is TRDV2, the J call TRDJ1, with TRDD3 matching 9 bases. The V gene's germline CDR1 is GEAIGNYY and CDR2 EKD. After removal of 4 bases from V and 0 bases from J, the junction contained 14 bases not matched to a gene. The CDR3 runs to 18 residues. Written as DNA, the CDR3 is TGTGCCTGTGAGAGTACTGGGGGACACTACCTGTACACCGATAAACTCATCTTT. This translates into CACESTGGHYLYTDKLIF.

This chain uses TRDV1 with TRDJ1; 10 positions agree with TRDD3. The junction had 18 bases not matched to a gene; V was cut back by 3 bases and J by 11 bases. Per the germline V gene, CDR1 is TSWWSYY and CDR2 is QGS. The CDR3 runs 17 residues. CDR3 region: CALGDGGAEGDTRVLIF. The CDR3 region has the DNA TGTGCTCTTGGGGACGGCGGGGCGGAGGGGGATACGCGAGTGCTCATCTTT.

The chain has TRDV1 and TRDJ1; TRDD3 agrees at 11 bases. Germline trimming cut 1 base from V and 0 bases from J; bases unmatched to any gene: 22. Germline lookup yields CDR1 TSWWSYY and CDR2 QGS. The CDR3 is made up of 23 amino acids. The CDR3 nucleotides are TGTGCTCTTGGGGAACCGCGCGGTTGGGGGATACGGAGACACCTCTTAGACACCGATAAACTCATCTTT. Amino acid sequence: CALGEPRGWGIRRHLLDTDKLIF.

This clone has a handful of counts. This chain connects TRDV1 to TRDJ1, with D perhaps TRDD2 or TRDD3 (6 bases each). The V end lost 2 bases, the J end lost 4 bases, and 32 bases lay between the germline ends. The CDR3 has 21 residues. Germline V lookup: CDR1 TSWWSYY, CDR2 QGS. The CDR3 nucleotides are TGTGCTCTTGGGGAAATCTATATCCTACGAGCGATACGCTCACAAGGCGATAAACTCATCTTT. This gives the protein CALGEIYILRAIRSQGDKLIF.

V and J are TRDV1 and TRDJ1; 10 bases agree with TRDD3. J gave up 1 base and V 1 base, and 9 bases lay outside the gene matches. Germline-derived CDR1 and CDR2 are TSWWSYY and QGS. This CDR3 region has 18 residues. The CDR3 is CALGEPWGIGSGTDKLIF. In DNA, the CDR3 is TGTGCTCTTGGGGAACCCTGGGGGATAGGAAGTGGCACCGATAAACTCATCTTT.

This clone showed up just a few times. The chain employs TRDV3 and TRDJ1; D may be TRDD3 (10 bases). CDR1 is TVYSNPD, CDR2 GDNSRS, per germline (reference sequence). Trimming removed 3 bases at V and 7 bases at J, with 42 bases between. CDR3 length: 21 amino acids. The CDR3 spells CAFGKSAFLRYWGMMLGKLIF. CDR3 in DNA: TGTGCCTTCGGCAAATCGGCCTTCCTACGATACTGGGGGATGATGTTGGGTAAACTCATCTTT.

This clone has just a few counts. V and J are TRDV1 and TRDJ1; 13 nucleotides line up with TRDD3. CDR1 and CDR2 (germline): TSWWSYY, QGS. Trimming took 0 bases from V and 4 from J; bases not matched to a gene: 17. The CDR3 covers 21 residues. CDR3 bases: TGTGCTCTTGGGGAACTAGAAACGAGAGGAACTGGGGGATACGCAATCGATAAACTCATCTTT. Translated: CALGELETRGTGGYAIDKLIF.

This chain connects TRDV1 to TRDJ1; 9 bases are a match to TRDD3. This CDR3 comprises 17 residues. Per the germline V gene, CDR1 is TSWWSYY and CDR2 is QGS. The V gene end was trimmed by 8 bases and the J gene end by 0 bases; junction bases not matched to a gene: 13. CDR3 protein: CALQGNWGRRNTDKLIF. The CDR3, as DNA: TGTGCTCTTCAGGGGAACTGGGGGAGGAGAAACACCGATAAACTCATCTTT.